One and the same sample provided the 25 T cell receptor beta chains below, sequenced in a study of cytomegalovirus exposure and HLA in healthy donors. Method: immunoSEQ multiplex PCR; TCRdb's copy keeps in-frame clones and lacks some. Among some 86,000 clones listed, approximately 94% were seen once. The sequenced material came from PBMCs. The receptors stem from a woman aged 30 to 39 in good health and CMV-seronegative.

This clone was detected a few times. The chain employs TRBV6-1 and TRBJ1-5; D remains unclear. V gave up 3 bases and J gave up 7 bases, with 10 bases separating them. The length of the CDR3 is 13 residues. Germline assignment: CDR1 MNHNS and CDR2 SASEGT. CDR3 protein: CASSEWSFQPQHF. The DNA of the CDR3 is TGTGCCAGCAGTGAGTGGAGTTTCCAGCCCCAGCATTTT.

The rearrangement links TRBV19 to TRBJ2-7, with 11 bases that match TRBD2. V lost 6 bases, J lost 2 bases, and 6 bases stayed unmatched. CDR3 length equals 15 residues. CDR1 LNHDA and CDR2 SQIVND come from the germline V gene (reference sequence). The DNA for the CDR3 is TGTGCCAGTAGCCCGGGACTAGCGGAGACCTACGAGCAGTACTTC. Protein product: CASSPGLAETYEQYF. The variable domain in full, completed from reference TRBV19 and TRBJ2-7, reads DGGITQSPKYLFRKEGQNVTLSCEQNLNHDAMYWYRQDPGQGLRLIYYSQIVNDFQKGDIAEGYSVSREKKESFPLTVTSAQKNPTAFYLCASSPGLAETYEQYFGPGTRLTVT.

This chain uses TRBV7-9 with TRBJ1-1; no clear D gene. Per germline, CDR1 SEHNR and CDR2 FQNEAQ (reference sequence). Trimming stripped 1 base from V and 7 bases from J, with 16 bases between. CDR3 length: 15 amino acids. The CDR3 region is CASSLGYGMNGEAFF. The CDR3 DNA is TGTGCCAGCAGCTTAGGTTACGGGATGAATGGTGAAGCTTTCTTT. The full variable domain, its missing parts supplied by reference TRBV7-9 and TRBJ1-1, is DTGVSQNPRHKITKRGQNVTFRCDPISEHNRLYWYRQTLGQGPEFLTYFQNEAQLEKSRLLSDRFSAERPKGSFSTLEIQRTEQGDSAMYLCASSLGYGMNGEAFFGQGTRLTVV.

The DNA of the CDR3 is TGTGCCAGCAGCCTCTCCCCCGGAAACACCATATATTTT. It specifies CASSLSPGNTIYF. The V and J genes are TRBV9 and TRBJ1-3; no definite D call. The CDR3 is 13 residues long. The germline V gene encodes CDR1 SGDLS and CDR2 YYNGEE. V lost 4 bases and J 4 bases, leaving 9 bases between the germline ends.

V gene TRBV29-1 combines with J gene TRBJ2-1, with 11 positions matching TRBD2. Germline lookup yields CDR1 SQVTM and CDR2 ANQGSEA. The CDR3 is 14 amino acids. Germline trimming cut 7 bases from V and 4 bases from J; bases unmatched to any gene: 6. The CDR3 protein is CSGSGTSGYNEQFF. The CDR3, as DNA: TGCAGCGGCTCCGGGACTAGCGGTTACAATGAGCAGTTCTTC.

This sequence joins TRBV28 and TRBJ2-7, with 14 bases matching TRBD2. V trimming: 6 bases; J trimming: 4 bases; junction bases outside the gene matches: 5. Germline CDR1 and CDR2: MDHEN and SYDVKM. The CDR3 is 15 amino acids. The CDR3 sequence is CASSRGTSGRYEQYF. CDR3 in DNA: TGTGCCAGCAGCCGGGGGACTAGCGGGAGATACGAGCAGTACTTC.

This sequence joins TRBV6-6 and TRBJ2-5; TRBD2 might be the D (6 bases). Germline V lookup: CDR1 MNHNY, CDR2 SVGAGI (reference sequence). The CDR3 is 15 residues long. V shed 5 bases and J shed 2 bases, with 15 bases lying between them. In DNA, the CDR3 is TGTGCCAGCAGTCCACTCGCGGGGCCACAAGAGACCCAGTACTTC. This gives the protein CASSPLAGPQETQYF.

J is TRBJ2-1 and V is TRBV7-3; 11 nucleotides line up with TRBD2. The CDR3 runs 17 residues. The V segment lost 5 bases and the J segment 2 bases; nucleotides outside the gene matches: 8. Germline V gene lookup returns CDR1 SGHTA and CDR2 FQGTGA. The CDR3 is CASSRYLGLAAYNEQFF. For the CDR3, the DNA is TGTGCCAGCAGCCGTTATCTGGGACTAGCGGCCTACAATGAGCAGTTCTTC.

The chain has TRBV9 and TRBJ1-2, with 8 bases aligning to TRBD1. Trimming cost V 4 bases and J 2 bases; bases outside gene matches: 7. Germline lookup yields CDR1 SGDLS and CDR2 YYNGEE. There are 15 residues in the CDR3. The CDR3 reads CASSTSTGDNYGYTF. CDR3 DNA sequence: TGTGCCAGCAGCACATCGACAGGGGACAACTATGGCTACACCTTC.

V is TRBV19 and J is TRBJ2-4; TRBD2 aligns across 10 bases. The CDR3 runs to 16 residues. With 7 bases clipped from V and 0 bases from J, the junction kept 6 bases outside the gene matches. CDR1 is LNHDA, CDR2 SQIVND, per germline (reference sequence). The CDR3 reads CASTQTSGLAKNIQYF. CDR3 DNA: TGTGCCAGTACCCAGACTAGCGGGCTAGCCAAAAACATTCAGTACTTC. Full variable domain (missing parts from reference TRBV19 and TRBJ2-4): DGGITQSPKYLFRKEGQNVTLSCEQNLNHDAMYWYRQDPGQGLRLIYYSQIVNDFQKGDIAEGYSVSREKKESFPLTVTSAQKNPTAFYLCASTQTSGLAKNIQYFGAGTRLSVL.

This rearrangement joins TRBV25-1 to TRBJ2-3; 9 nucleotides align to TRBD2. The V segment lost 4 bases and the J segment 4 bases; nucleotides outside the gene matches: 6. The germline V gene encodes CDR1 MGHDK and CDR2 SYGVNS. The CDR3 has 15 amino acids. CDR3 in DNA: TGTGCCAGCAGTGTGCCTAGCGGGATGGCAGATACGCAGTATTTT. It codes for CASSVPSGMADTQYF. The variable domain in full, completed from reference TRBV25-1 and TRBJ2-3, reads EADIYQTPRYLVIGTGKKITLECSQTMGHDKMYWYQQDPGMELHLIHYSYGVNSTEKGDLSSESTVSRIRTEHFPLTLESARPSHTSQYLCASSVPSGMADTQYFGPGTRLTVL.

This chain joins TRBV9 and TRBJ1-2; the D gene is possibly TRBD1 (5 bases). Trimming pared 4 bases from V and 8 bases from J, leaving 18 bases between. Per germline, CDR1 SGDLS and CDR2 YYNGEE. The CDR3 runs 14 residues. The CDR3 sequence is CASSIQDLGGGYTF. In DNA form, the CDR3 reads TGTGCCAGCAGCATACAGGACCTCGGGGGAGGCTACACCTTC.

V usage is TRBV5-5 and J usage is TRBJ2-2; D is undetermined. CDR1 SGHKS and CDR2 YYEKEE come from the germline V gene (reference sequence). V dropped 4 bases and J dropped 3 bases, with 13 bases sitting between them. The CDR3 consists of 15 residues. The chain's CDR3 is CASSPPQVYTGELFF. DNA for the CDR3: TGTGCCAGCAGCCCACCCCAGGTGTACACCGGGGAGCTGTTTTTT.

The rearrangement joins TRBV21-1 to TRBJ1-5; no check of the table's D call, TRBD1, against the DNA was made. TRBV21-1 corresponds to a pseudogene. The CDR3 contains 19 residues. DNA of the CDR3: TGTGCCAGCAGCGTACACAGGGTTTGGAGAACGCTTACAAATCAGCCCCAGCATTTT. It yields the protein CASSVHRVWRTLTNQPQHF.

The J gene is TRBJ2-2, the V gene TRBV4-1; 7 bases align to TRBD1. V lost 3 bases, J lost 0 bases, and 4 bases stayed unmatched. The CDR3 totals 16 residues. In germline, CDR1 is MGHRA, CDR2 YSYEKL. The CDR3 nucleotides are TGCGCCAGCAGCCAGACAGGGAATACGAACACCGGGGAGCTGTTTTTT. This sequence encodes CASSQTGNTNTGELFF.

In nucleotides, the CDR3 is TGTGCCAGCAGAACCGGAGGTGGGAATGAGCAGTTCTTC. It specifies CASRTGGGNEQFF. J is TRBJ2-1 and V is TRBV27; a weak D match, TRBD2 (5 bases). The V end lost 6 bases, the J end lost 7 bases, and 13 bases lay between the germline ends. The CDR3 sequence is 13 residues long. From germline, CDR1 is MNHEY and CDR2 SMNVEV (reference sequence).

This chain uses TRBV5-6 with TRBJ2-5, with 8 positions matching TRBD1. Per the germline V gene, CDR1 is SGHDT and CDR2 is YYEEEE. The trim removed 0 bases at V and 5 bases at J, leaving 9 bases unmatched. The CDR3 runs 16 residues. The DNA for the CDR3 is TGTGCCAGCAGCTTGGTGGGCAGGGGGCGCGCGGAGACCCAGTACTTC. Protein sequence: CASSLVGRGRAETQYF.

The chain links TRBV5-1 to TRBJ1-3, with 9 bases lining up with TRBD1. J was trimmed by 9 bases and V by 0 bases; bases with no gene match: 16. This CDR3 has 18 residues. Germline V lookup: CDR1 SGHRS, CDR2 YFSETQ. Here the CDR3 reads CASSLGQGGEGVRSTIYF. DNA for the CDR3: TGCGCCAGCAGCTTGGGACAGGGGGGAGAGGGTGTAAGAAGCACCATATATTTT.

This chain links TRBV7-9 with TRBJ2-1; weak D call: TRBD1 (6 bases). V lost 3 bases to trimming and J lost 2 bases, with 14 bases between them. Germline lookup yields CDR1 SEHNR and CDR2 FQNEAQ (reference sequence). This CDR3 is built from 16 residues. CDR3 DNA: TGTGCCAGCAGCTTTAGGACAGCCCTCGCCTACAATGAGCAGTTCTTC. This gives the protein CASSFRTALAYNEQFF.

This rearrangement joins TRBV9 to TRBJ2-1; TRBD1 might be the D (6 bases). CDR1 is SGDLS and CDR2 is YYNGEE in the germline V gene. Trimming shortened V by 3 bases and J by 4 bases, and 14 bases separated the two germline ends. This CDR3 spans 15 amino acids. For the CDR3, the DNA is TGTGCCAGCAGCGCGGCACAGGGTCGGTACAATGAGCAGTTCTTC. Amino acid sequence: CASSAAQGRYNEQFF.

The chain has TRBV4-1 and TRBJ1-5; D not resolved. In germline, CDR1 is MGHRA, CDR2 YSYEKL. Trimming stripped 0 bases from V and 2 bases from J, with 14 bases between. This CDR3 spans 17 amino acids. The CDR3: CASSQEGGSVRNQPQHF. The CDR3 DNA follows: TGCGCCAGCAGCCAAGAGGGAGGATCAGTGCGCAATCAGCCCCAGCATTTT.

This clone has a single count. This chain connects TRBV18 to TRBJ1-4; D remains ambiguous. Trimming removed 6 bases from V and 0 bases from J, with 20 bases in between. The CDR3 is made up of 18 amino acids. The V gene's germline CDR1 is KGHSH and CDR2 LQKENI. The CDR3 reads CASSPPSGVLATNEKLFF. CDR3 nucleotide sequence: TGTGCCAGCTCCCCTCCGAGCGGGGTCTTGGCAACTAATGAAAAACTGTTTTTT.

This clone has just one count. V usage is TRBV7-9 and J usage is TRBJ2-7, with 7 bases that match TRBD2. The length of the CDR3 is 15 residues. Unmatched junction bases numbered 14, after V lost 6 bases and J lost 6 bases. Germline V lookup: CDR1 SEHNR, CDR2 FQNEAQ (reference sequence). The CDR3 sequence: CASRPLAILTREQYF. As DNA, the CDR3 is TGTGCCAGCAGGCCACTAGCGATCCTTACGCGCGAGCAGTACTTC.

The chain recombines TRBV5-1 with TRBJ2-7; D is perhaps TRBD1 (5 bases). CDR3 size: 13 residues. V was trimmed by 4 bases and J by 5 bases, leaving 13 bases between them. The germline CDR1 and CDR2 sequences are SGHRS and YFSETQ. The CDR3 sequence: CASSLGQRDEQYF. In nucleotides, the CDR3 is TGCGCCAGCAGCCTCGGACAACGCGACGAGCAGTACTTC.

This clone occurred a few times. The chain joins TRBV7-9 to TRBJ1-2; D is possibly TRBD1 (5 bases). Trimming removed 1 base from V and 4 bases from J, with 13 bases in between. Looked up from germline, CDR1 is SEHNR and CDR2 is FQNEAQ (reference sequence). There are 15 residues in the CDR3. The CDR3 loop reads CASSLGGVQSYGYTF. For the CDR3, the DNA is TGTGCCAGCAGCTTAGGGGGGGTACAATCCTATGGCTACACCTTC. Drawing the rest from reference TRBV7-9 and TRBJ1-2, the complete variable domain is DTGVSQNPRHKITKRGQNVTFRCDPISEHNRLYWYRQTLGQGPEFLTYFQNEAQLEKSRLLSDRFSAERPKGSFSTLEIQRTEQGDSAMYLCASSLGGVQSYGYTFGSGTRLTVV.